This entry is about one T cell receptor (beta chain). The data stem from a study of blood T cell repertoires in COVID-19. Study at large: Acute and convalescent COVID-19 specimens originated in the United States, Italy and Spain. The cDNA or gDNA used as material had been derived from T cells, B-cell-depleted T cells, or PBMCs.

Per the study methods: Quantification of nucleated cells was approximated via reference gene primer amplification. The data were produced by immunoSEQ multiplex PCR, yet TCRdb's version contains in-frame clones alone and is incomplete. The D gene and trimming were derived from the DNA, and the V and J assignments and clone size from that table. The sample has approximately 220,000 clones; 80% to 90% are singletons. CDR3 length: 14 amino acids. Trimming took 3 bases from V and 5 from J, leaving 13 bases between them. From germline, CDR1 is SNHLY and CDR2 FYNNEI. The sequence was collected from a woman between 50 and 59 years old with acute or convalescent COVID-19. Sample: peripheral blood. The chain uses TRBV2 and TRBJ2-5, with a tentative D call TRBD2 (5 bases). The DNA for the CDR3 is TGTGCCAGCAGTGAGTGGAGGTCTCTGGAGACCCAGTACTTC. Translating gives CASSEWRSLETQYF.